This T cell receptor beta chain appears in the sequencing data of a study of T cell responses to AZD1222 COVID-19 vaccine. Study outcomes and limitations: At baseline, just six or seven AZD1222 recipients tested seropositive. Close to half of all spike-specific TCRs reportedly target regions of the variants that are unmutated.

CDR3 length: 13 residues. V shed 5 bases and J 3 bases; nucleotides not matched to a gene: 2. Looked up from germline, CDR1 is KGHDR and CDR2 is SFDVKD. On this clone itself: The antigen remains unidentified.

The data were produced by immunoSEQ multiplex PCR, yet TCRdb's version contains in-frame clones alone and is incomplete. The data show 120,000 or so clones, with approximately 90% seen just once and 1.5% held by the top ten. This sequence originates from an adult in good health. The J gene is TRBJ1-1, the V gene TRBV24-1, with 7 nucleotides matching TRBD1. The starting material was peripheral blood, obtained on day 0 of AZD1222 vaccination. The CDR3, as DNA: TGTGCCACCAGTGGTACAGGGGACACTGAAGCTTTCTTT. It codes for CATSGTGDTEAFF.